These T cell receptor beta chains were read from a single sample in a study of OX40 agonist ivuxolimab in advanced cancers. Profiled with immunoSEQ multiplex PCR; TCRdb holds only in-frame clones, not every one. The data show around 39,000 clones, nearly 80% seen once. The sample consisted of CD4+ or CD8+ T cells sorted from blood, taken in a trial of the OX40 agonist ivuxolimab. These receptors all stem from an adult with an advanced solid tumor such as melanoma, head and neck, liver or kidney cancer. Each CDR3 is given with its conserved first and last residue. A D gene is named only where the DNA matches it firmly. Some rows mark clone size as missing; the rest say once, few, many or name a class of expanded clone.

size,D,J,V,length,CDR3,DNA
NA,TRBD1,TRBJ2-7,TRBV4-1,17,CASSHISGTGGYYEQYF,TGCGCCAGCAGCCATATTTCCGGGACAGGGGGTTACTACGAGCAGTACTTC
few,NA,TRBJ1-3,TRBV16,12,CASSSQADTIYF,TGTGCCAGCAGCTCCCAAGCGGACACCATATATTTT
medium-sized,NA,TRBJ1-1,TRBV7-8,12,CASSLGGWRAFF,TGTGCCAGCAGCCTGGGAGGGTGGAGAGCTTTCTTT
few,TRBD1,TRBJ1-2,TRBV10-3,19,CAIILHIKIDDRGGYGYTF,TGTGCCATCATACTCCATATAAAAATAGATGACAGGGGCGGCTATGGCTACACCTTC
NA,NA,TRBJ2-5,TRBV7-3,14,CASSLSPQTGTQYF,TGTGCCAGCAGCTTATCCCCACAGACAGGGACCCAGTACTTC
NA,NA,TRBJ1-2,TRBV11-1,14,CASSLNENLYGYTF,TGTGCCAGCAGCTTAAATGAAAACCTCTATGGCTACACCTTC
NA,NA,TRBJ2-7,TRBV6-6,13,CASSYSTLYEQYF,TGTGCCAGCAGTTACTCGACCTTATACGAGCAGTACTTC
NA,NA,TRBJ1-2,TRBV5-1,13,CASSGLRDYGYTF,TGCGCCAGCAGCGGTCTCAGGGACTATGGCTACACCTTC
NA,NA,TRBJ1-5,TRBV6-5,15,CASSHGRPGDQPQHF,TGTGCCAGCAGCCACGGGCGACCAGGGGATCAGCCCCAGCATTTT
NA,TRBD1,TRBJ1-4,TRBV18,14,CASSRGVGDEKLFF,TGTGCCAGCTCCAGGGGGGTTGGCGATGAAAAACTGTTTTTT
NA,TRBD2,TRBJ2-7,TRBV28,14,CASTLSGGSYEQYF,TGTGCCAGCACCCTTAGCGGGGGGTCCTACGAGCAGTACTTC
NA,TRBD1,TRBJ2-7,TRBV10-1,12,CASSDWDRGQYF,TGCGCCAGCAGTGATTGGGACAGGGGACAGTACTTC
NA,TRBD2,TRBJ2-2,TRBV29-1,16,CSVDGAGLSNTGELFF,TGCAGCGTTGATGGCGCGGGACTATCGAACACCGGGGAGCTGTTTTTT
NA,TRBD2,TRBJ2-5,TRBV9,15,CASSGTSGGQETQYF,TGTGCCAGCAGCGGGACTAGCGGGGGACAAGAGACCCAGTACTTC
NA,NA,TRBJ2-2,TRBV5-1,13,CASSPKGQSELFF,TGCGCCAGCAGCCCAAAAGGACAGTCCGAGCTGTTTTTT
NA,TRBD1,TRBJ1-3,TRBV5-6,19,CASSPTSPGQLLSGNTIYF,TGTGCCAGCAGCCCCACTTCGCCGGGACAGCTCCTCTCTGGAAACACCATATATTTT
NA,TRBD1,TRBJ2-7,TRBV19,14,CASSLDRPSYEQYF,TGTGCCAGTAGTTTGGACAGGCCTTCCTACGAGCAGTACTTC
NA,NA,TRBJ2-7,TRBV6-1,13,CASSEGGAYEQYF,TGTGCCAGCAGTGAAGGGGGGGCCTACGAGCAGTACTTC
NA,NA,TRBJ1-6,TRBV27,16,CASSWQGNSYNSPLHF,TGTGCCAGCAGTTGGCAGGGAAACTCCTATAATTCACCCCTCCACTTT
NA,TRBD2,TRBJ2-1,TRBV5-6,16,CASSLWRLAGYNEQFF,TGTGCCAGCAGCCTCTGGCGGCTAGCGGGTTACAATGAGCAGTTCTTC
few,NA,TRBJ1-5,TRBV7-8,16,CASSLAQGRGNQPQHF,TGTGCCAGCAGCTTAGCCCAGGGGCGTGGGAATCAGCCCCAGCATTTT
few,TRBD1,TRBJ1-5,TRBV19,15,CASKDRGRSNQPQHF,TGTGCCAGTAAAGACAGGGGGAGGAGCAATCAGCCCCAGCATTTT
NA,TRBD1,TRBJ2-5,TRBV2,23,CASSVEFLDRGRVSDDRSETQYF,TGTGCCAGCAGCGTGGAGTTTTTGGACAGGGGGCGGGTGAGTGATGACCGGTCGGAGACCCAGTACTTC
NA,NA,TRBJ2-7,TRBV10-3,14,CAISVGGWSYEQYF,TGTGCCATCAGTGTGGGGGGCTGGAGTTACGAGCAGTACTTC
NA,NA,TRBJ1-1,TRBV5-4,14,CASSRGGGNTEAFF,TGTGCCAGCAGCCGGGGGGGTGGGAACACTGAAGCTTTCTTT
NA,TRBD2,TRBJ2-3,TRBV9,15,CASSVGLAGTDTQYF,TGTGCCAGCAGCGTCGGACTAGCGGGCACAGATACGCAGTATTTT
NA,NA,TRBJ2-1,TRBV11-3,14,CASSQASSYNEQFF,TGTGCCAGCAGCCAAGCTAGCTCCTACAATGAGCAGTTCTTC
few,NA,TRBJ2-7,TRBV6-5,15,CASRLDGTIYYEQYF,TGTGCCAGCAGACTAGATGGGACAATTTACTACGAGCAGTACTTC
NA,NA,TRBJ2-5,TRBV6-1,15,CASSERAILQETQYF,TGTGCCAGCAGTGAGAGGGCAATCCTTCAAGAGACCCAGTACTTC
NA,NA,TRBJ2-1,TRBV19,10,CATSLDEQFF,TGTGCCACTAGCCTCGATGAGCAGTTCTTC
NA,TRBD1,TRBJ1-5,TRBV7-8,14,CASSTRTGQGPQHF,TGTGCCAGCAGCACGCGGACAGGCCAAGGACCCCAGCATTTT
NA,TRBD1,TRBJ2-3,TRBV7-2,15,CASSFIGDRGDTQYF,TGTGCCAGCAGCTTCATAGGGGACAGGGGAGATACGCAGTATTTT
NA,NA,TRBJ1-6,TRBV7-9,14,CASSSGHSDSPLHF,TGTGCCAGCAGCTCCGGACACTCGGATTCACCCCTCCACTTT
NA,NA,TRBJ1-1,TRBV5-4,14,CASSLGGPFTEAFF,TGTGCCAGCAGCTTGGGAGGGCCGTTTACTGAAGCTTTCTTT
NA,NA,TRBJ2-1,TRBV2,16,CASSGGGDSSYNEQFF,TGTGCCAGCAGTGGCGGAGGCGACAGCTCCTACAATGAGCAGTTCTTC
NA,TRBD1,TRBJ1-1,TRBV7-6,15,CASSSLPQGGTEAFF,TGTGCCAGCAGCTCGCTCCCACAGGGGGGCACTGAAGCTTTCTTT
NA,NA,TRBJ1-4,TRBV28,12,CASSTDREKLFF,TGTGCCAGCAGCACGGACCGCGAAAAACTGTTTTTT
NA,TRBD1,TRBJ2-5,TRBV7-2,18,CASSSSAYDRGQEKTQYF,TGTGCCAGCAGCTCCTCCGCCTACGACAGGGGTCAGGAAAAGACCCAGTACTTC
NA,NA,TRBJ1-5,TRBV19,13,CATQVRVNQPQHF,TGTGCCACCCAGGTCCGGGTGAATCAGCCCCAGCATTTT
NA,NA,TRBJ2-1,TRBV30,14,CAWIRDGYNNEQFF,TGTGCCTGGATCCGGGACGGCTACAACAATGAGCAGTTCTTC
NA,NA,TRBJ2-3,TRBV2,14,CASNPGAGTDTQYF,TGTGCCAGCAATCCGGGAGCAGGCACAGATACGCAGTATTTT
NA,TRBD1,TRBJ2-7,TRBV11-2,15,CASSWQGQGAGEQYF,TGTGCCAGCAGCTGGCAGGGACAGGGGGCCGGGGAGCAGTACTTC
few,NA,TRBJ2-7,TRBV7-3,14,CASSRLPIGHEQYF,TGTGCCAGCAGCCGGCTCCCGATAGGCCACGAGCAGTACTTC
NA,TRBD1,TRBJ2-3,TRBV11-3,17,CASSTGYRGPSTDTQYF,TGTGCCAGCAGCACAGGCTACAGGGGCCCCAGCACAGATACGCAGTATTTT
NA,NA,TRBJ2-4,TRBV5-1,15,CASSLWGERENIQYF,TGCGCCAGCAGCTTGTGGGGGGAGAGAGAAAACATTCAGTACTTC
NA,NA,TRBJ2-6,TRBV7-8,16,CASSVGLPPGANVLTF,TGTGCCAGCAGCGTCGGACTTCCGCCCGGGGCCAACGTCCTGACTTTC
NA,TRBD1,TRBJ2-7,TRBV9,15,CASSLAGTGGSEQYF,TGTGCCAGCAGCCTCGCCGGGACAGGGGGGTCCGAGCAGTACTTC
medium-sized,NA,TRBJ1-5,TRBV7-9,14,CASSSTGGNQPQHF,TGTGCCAGCAGCTCGACAGGCGGCAATCAGCCCCAGCATTTT
NA,NA,TRBJ2-1,TRBV27,11,CASSFLNEQFF,TGTGCCAGCAGTTTCCTTAATGAGCAGTTCTTC
NA,NA,TRBJ2-7,TRBV7-2,11,CASSQGGEQYF,TGTGCCAGCAGCCAAGGGGGCGAGCAGTACTTC
NA,TRBD1,TRBJ2-5,TRBV10-1,14,CASSDFGQGGTQYF,TGCGCCAGCAGTGACTTTGGACAGGGAGGGACCCAGTACTTC
NA,NA,TRBJ1-1,TRBV5-1,10,CAAGNTEAFF,TGCGCCGCTGGGAACACTGAAGCTTTCTTT
once,TRBD1,TRBJ2-7,TRBV6-5,14,CASSDRGKGYEQYF,TGTGCCAGCAGTGACAGGGGCAAAGGCTACGAGCAGTACTTC
few,NA,TRBJ2-1,TRBV25-1,14,CASSELRWQNEQFF,TGTGCCAGCAGTGAACTTCGGTGGCAGAATGAGCAGTTCTTC
NA,NA,TRBJ2-2,TRBV4-2,16,CASSQDRQLNTGELFF,TGTGCCAGCAGCCAAGACCGACAATTGAACACCGGGGAGCTGTTTTTT
NA,NA,TRBJ2-5,TRBV11-2,14,CASRRGQPGETQYF,TGTGCCAGCAGACGAGGACAGCCCGGGGAGACCCAGTACTTC
NA,TRBD2,TRBJ2-3,TRBV10-1,15,CASSAGTSGPDTQYF,TGCGCCAGCAGTGCCGGGACTAGCGGGCCAGATACGCAGTATTTT